The source of this T cell receptor (beta chain) is a study of response to subunit inactivated influenza vaccine. TCRdb processed the RT-PCR reads anew with MiXCR; each CDR3 protein has one entry. The profile shows 710,000 or so distinct CDR3 sequences, roughly 14% of them singletons. The sample holds a few counts of this clonotype. Antigen specificity is unknown. Study outcomes and limitations: T cells newly recruited by each seasonal influenza vaccination are few, the authors suggested.

This CDR3 is 17 amino acids long. The V segment lost 5 bases and the J segment 0 bases; nucleotides outside the gene matches: 10. This clonotype originated in a man aged 50 or older who received an inactivated influenza vaccine. The rearrangement uses TRBV12-3 or TRBV12-4 and TRBJ2-3, with 8 nucleotides matching TRBD1. Sequenced material: PBMCs from blood, taken approximately 12 days after vaccination. For the CDR3, the DNA is TGTGCCAGCAGTAAAGACGACAGGGGACCTAGCACAGATACGCAGTATTTT. Translation: CASSKDDRGPSTDTQYF.